This T cell receptor beta chain was recorded in a study of beta chain features in type 1 diabetes. Study outcomes and limitations: Because the template was cDNA, high-expressing cells might be over-represented. TCRB CDR3 length was moderately but significantly reduced in all four CD4+ subsets of Type 1 diabetes patients.

V shed 0 bases, J shed 2 bases, and the junction held 2 bases outside the gene matches. The CDR3 is 15 amino acids. Germline CDR1 and CDR2: SGHTA and FQGNSA. Markers CD45RO/CCR7/CD25/CD127/CD95/CD27 served to sort CD4+ naive, central memory, regulatory and stem cell-like memory cells. With respect to this clone: The antigen remains unidentified. The sample has other DNA sequences that encode this CDR3 too.

The investigators reverse transcribed all of the isolated RNA, so they sequenced expressed TCRB transcripts. Sequencing of naive, central memory and regulatory T cell samples gave an average of roughly 3.5 million reads. TCRdb keeps only in-frame clones here, not all; method: immunoSEQ multiplex PCR. Of around 340,000 clones in the sample, about a tenth were seen once. Sequenced material: central memory CD4+ T cells from blood. The receptor was isolated from a man aged 30-40 years with type 1 diabetes. V is TRBV7-2 and J is TRBJ2-5; TRBD1 matches 8 bases. The CDR3 DNA is TGTGCCAGCAGCTTAGCCCGGGACAGGCAAGAGACCCAGTACTTC. Translation gives CASSLARDRQETQYF.